These T cell receptor beta chains were read from a single sample in a study of cytomegalovirus exposure and HLA in healthy donors. Some clones are missing from TCRdb's copy, which holds only in-frame ones; the method was immunoSEQ multiplex PCR. Of around 130,000 clones in the sample, 65% to 90% were seen once. What was sequenced was PBMCs. Receptor source: a girl aged 2 to 10 in good health and CMV-seronegative. Each CDR3 is given with its conserved first and last residue. A D gene is named only where the DNA matches it firmly. Part of the rows lack a size; the others show once, few, many or a class for expanded clones.

V gene: TRBV15
J gene: TRBJ2-7
clone size: once
D gene: .
CDR3 protein: CATSSTGTSSYEQYF
CDR3 DNA: TGTGCCACCAGCAGTACAGGGACGAGCTCCTACGAGCAGTACTTC

V gene: TRBV7-2
J gene: TRBJ1-4
clone size: .
D gene: .
CDR3 protein: CASSLSEGEKLFF
CDR3 DNA: TGTGCCAGCAGCTTGTCGGAGGGGGAAAAACTGTTTTTT

V gene: TRBV6-5
J gene: TRBJ1-6
clone size: few
D gene: TRBD1
CDR3 protein: CASSSGRGDSPLHF
CDR3 DNA: TGTGCCAGCAGTTCCGGCAGGGGGGATTCACCCCTCCACTTT

V gene: TRBV5-6
J gene: TRBJ2-1
clone size: .
D gene: TRBD2
CDR3 protein: CASSLVRGAVESYNEQFF
CDR3 DNA: TGTGCCAGCAGCTTAGTGCGGGGGGCTGTGGAGTCCTACAATGAGCAGTTCTTC

V gene: TRBV28
J gene: TRBJ1-2
clone size: .
D gene: TRBD1
CDR3 protein: CASSAGTANYGYTF
CDR3 DNA: TGTGCCAGCAGTGCCGGGACAGCTAACTATGGCTACACCTTC

V gene: TRBV28
J gene: TRBJ1-2
clone size: .
D gene: TRBD1
CDR3 protein: CASSLPTAQFRDRVYGYTF
CDR3 DNA: TGTGCCAGCAGTTTGCCAACCGCTCAGTTCCGGGACAGGGTTTATGGCTACACCTTC

V gene: TRBV9
J gene: TRBJ2-3
clone size: .
D gene: .
CDR3 protein: CASSLTPDRTDTQYF
CDR3 DNA: TGTGCCAGCAGCTTGACTCCTGACCGCACAGATACGCAGTATTTT

V gene: TRBV5-1
J gene: TRBJ2-6
clone size: .
D gene: .
CDR3 protein: CASSLTGSGANVLTF
CDR3 DNA: TGCGCCAGCAGCTTGACAGGTTCTGGGGCCAACGTCCTGACTTTC

V gene: TRBV29-1
J gene: TRBJ1-2
clone size: .
D gene: .
CDR3 protein: CSVEGGGSGYTF
CDR3 DNA: TGCAGCGTTGAAGGGGGGGGTAGCGGCTACACCTTC

V gene: TRBV29-1
J gene: TRBJ2-7
clone size: once
D gene: TRBD2
CDR3 protein: CSVELAEIPSEKYF
CDR3 DNA: TGCAGCGTGGAACTAGCGGAAATACCTAGCGAGAAGTACTTC

V gene: TRBV6-4
J gene: TRBJ2-7
clone size: .
D gene: TRBD1
CDR3 protein: CASSDRGNSSYEQYF
CDR3 DNA: TGTGCCAGCAGCGACAGGGGGAATTCCTCCTACGAGCAGTACTTC

V gene: TRBV30
J gene: TRBJ1-2
clone size: .
D gene: .
CDR3 protein: CAWSVNWPDYGYTF
CDR3 DNA: TGTGCCTGGAGTGTAAATTGGCCAGACTATGGCTACACCTTC

V gene: TRBV5-4
J gene: TRBJ2-3
clone size: .
D gene: TRBD1
CDR3 protein: CASSLNPTQGAADTQYF
CDR3 DNA: TGTGCCAGCAGCTTGAATCCTACTCAGGGGGCTGCAGATACGCAGTATTTT

V gene: TRBV6-1
J gene: TRBJ2-1
clone size: once
D gene: .
CDR3 protein: CASSEALRWSYNEQFF
CDR3 DNA: TGTGCCAGCAGTGAAGCGCTGCGTTGGTCCTACAATGAGCAGTTCTTC

V gene: TRBV7-2
J gene: TRBJ2-3
clone size: .
D gene: .
CDR3 protein: CASSSQGGFVTDTQYF
CDR3 DNA: TGTGCCAGCAGCTCACAGGGGGGGTTTGTCACAGATACGCAGTATTTT

V gene: TRBV7-9
J gene: TRBJ1-5
clone size: .
D gene: .
CDR3 protein: CASSLGGGLGHQPQHF
CDR3 DNA: TGTGCCAGCAGCCTTGGGGGGGGGCTGGGGCATCAGCCCCAGCATTTT

V gene: TRBV4-3
J gene: TRBJ2-1
clone size: few
D gene: TRBD2
CDR3 protein: CASSQDSWASGGYQPFF
CDR3 DNA: TGCGCCAGCAGCCAAGATAGTTGGGCTAGCGGGGGTTACCAACCGTTCTTC

V gene: TRBV29-1
J gene: TRBJ2-5
clone size: .
D gene: .
CDR3 protein: CSVEWEDQETQYF
CDR3 DNA: TGCAGCGTTGAATGGGAGGATCAAGAGACCCAGTACTTC

V gene: TRBV28
J gene: TRBJ1-2
clone size: .
D gene: TRBD1
CDR3 protein: CASSLGLVGQGFDYGYTF
CDR3 DNA: TGTGCCAGCAGTTTGGGTTTGGTGGGACAGGGGTTCGACTATGGCTACACCTTC

V gene: TRBV21-1
J gene: TRBJ2-7
clone size: few
D gene: .
CDR3 protein: CASSKDTRQESSYEQYF
CDR3 DNA: TGTGCCAGCAGCAAGGACACAAGGCAAGAGAGCTCCTACGAGCAGTACTTC

V gene: TRBV19
J gene: TRBJ1-5
clone size: .
D gene: .
CDR3 protein: CASSMSGINNQPQHF
CDR3 DNA: TGTGCCAGTAGTATGAGCGGCATAAACAATCAGCCCCAGCATTTT

V gene: TRBV7-2
J gene: TRBJ1-1
clone size: .
D gene: .
CDR3 protein: CASSSRRDTEAFF
CDR3 DNA: TGTGCCAGCAGCAGCAGACGGGACACTGAAGCTTTCTTT

V gene: TRBV7-2
J gene: TRBJ2-3
clone size: .
D gene: TRBD2
CDR3 protein: CASSLVSGGTDTQYF
CDR3 DNA: TGTGCCAGCAGCTTAGTTAGCGGGGGTACAGATACGCAGTATTTT

V gene: TRBV29-1
J gene: TRBJ2-7
clone size: .
D gene: .
CDR3 protein: CSVGQYEQYF
CDR3 DNA: TGCAGCGTTGGGCAGTACGAGCAGTACTTC

V gene: TRBV4-3
J gene: TRBJ2-7
clone size: .
D gene: .
CDR3 protein: CASSYFTGSAYEQYF
CDR3 DNA: TGCGCCAGCAGCTATTTTACAGGGTCGGCCTACGAGCAGTACTTC

V gene: TRBV30
J gene: TRBJ1-4
clone size: .
D gene: TRBD1
CDR3 protein: CAWSVGTGRNEKLFF
CDR3 DNA: TGTGCCTGGAGTGTTGGGACAGGGAGAAATGAAAAACTGTTTTTT

V gene: TRBV9
J gene: TRBJ2-3
clone size: .
D gene: TRBD2
CDR3 protein: CASSAGGGSTDTQYF
CDR3 DNA: TGTGCCAGCAGCGCGGGCGGGGGTAGCACAGATACGCAGTATTTT

V gene: TRBV27
J gene: TRBJ2-7
clone size: .
D gene: TRBD2
CDR3 protein: CASKLLANTYEQYF
CDR3 DNA: TGTGCCAGCAAACTACTAGCGAATACCTACGAGCAGTACTTC

V gene: TRBV13
J gene: TRBJ1-1
clone size: .
D gene: .
CDR3 protein: CASSFLGGENTEAFF
CDR3 DNA: TGTGCCAGCAGCTTCCTAGGAGGAGAGAACACTGAAGCTTTCTTT

V gene: TRBV5-4
J gene: TRBJ1-1
clone size: few
D gene: .
CDR3 protein: CASKSDKNTEAFF
CDR3 DNA: TGTGCCAGCAAGTCAGATAAGAACACTGAAGCTTTCTTT

V gene: TRBV27
J gene: TRBJ2-5
clone size: .
D gene: .
CDR3 protein: CASKFTGSPQETQYF
CDR3 DNA: TGTGCCAGCAAATTCACAGGGTCCCCACAAGAGACCCAGTACTTC

V gene: TRBV7-8
J gene: TRBJ2-1
clone size: .
D gene: TRBD1
CDR3 protein: CASVLSGTGSYNEQFF
CDR3 DNA: TGTGCCAGCGTCCTATCCGGGACAGGCTCCTACAATGAGCAGTTCTTC

V gene: TRBV28
J gene: TRBJ1-2
clone size: .
D gene: TRBD1
CDR3 protein: CASSPPTGAYGYTF
CDR3 DNA: TGTGCCAGCAGTCCTCCGACAGGGGCGTATGGCTACACCTTC

V gene: TRBV5-3
J gene: TRBJ1-2
clone size: few
D gene: TRBD1
CDR3 protein: CARWPTGERGYTF
CDR3 DNA: TGTGCCAGATGGCCAACAGGGGAGAGAGGCTACACCTTC

V gene: TRBV15
J gene: TRBJ2-3
clone size: .
D gene: .
CDR3 protein: CATSRDPDSGVTDTQYF
CDR3 DNA: TGTGCCACCAGCAGAGATCCCGACAGTGGGGTCACAGATACGCAGTATTTT

V gene: TRBV5-1
J gene: TRBJ2-3
clone size: .
D gene: TRBD1
CDR3 protein: CASSRSPEGQGISDTQYF
CDR3 DNA: TGCGCCAGCAGCCGCTCCCCGGAGGGACAGGGAATTTCAGATACGCAGTATTTT

V gene: TRBV7-3
J gene: TRBJ2-5
clone size: .
D gene: .
CDR3 protein: CASSLLASQETQYF
CDR3 DNA: TGTGCCAGCAGCTTATTAGCGTCCCAAGAGACCCAGTACTTC

V gene: TRBV2
J gene: TRBJ2-1
clone size: .
D gene: TRBD2
CDR3 protein: CASTTTSGSNEQFF
CDR3 DNA: TGTGCCAGCACCACGACTAGCGGGAGCAATGAGCAGTTCTTC

V gene: TRBV9
J gene: TRBJ1-1
clone size: .
D gene: .
CDR3 protein: CASSVAVGNTEAFF
CDR3 DNA: TGTGCCAGCAGCGTAGCGGTTGGGAACACTGAAGCTTTCTTT

V gene: TRBV5-1
J gene: TRBJ1-4
clone size: .
D gene: .
CDR3 protein: CASSVTGSATNEKLFF
CDR3 DNA: TGCGCCAGCAGTGTGACTGGGTCGGCAACTAATGAAAAACTGTTTTTT

V gene: TRBV7-8
J gene: TRBJ2-6
clone size: .
D gene: .
CDR3 protein: CASSLLGGSGANVLTF
CDR3 DNA: TGTGCCAGCAGCTTACTAGGGGGCTCTGGGGCCAACGTCCTGACTTTC

V gene: TRBV5-1
J gene: TRBJ2-3
clone size: .
D gene: TRBD1
CDR3 protein: CASSFTGGTDTQYF
CDR3 DNA: TGCGCCAGCAGCTTTACAGGGGGCACAGATACGCAGTATTTT

V gene: TRBV25-1
J gene: TRBJ1-1
clone size: .
D gene: TRBD1
CDR3 protein: CASSEYLATGELTEAFF
CDR3 DNA: TGTGCCAGCAGTGAATATTTGGCGACAGGGGAATTGACTGAAGCTTTCTTT

V gene: TRBV10-3
J gene: TRBJ1-5
clone size: .
D gene: .
CDR3 protein: CAIGPGSNQPQHF
CDR3 DNA: TGTGCCATCGGGCCGGGGAGCAATCAGCCCCAGCATTTT

V gene: TRBV5-4
J gene: TRBJ1-2
clone size: .
D gene: .
CDR3 protein: CASRADRTYYGYTF
CDR3 DNA: TGTGCCAGCAGGGCTGACAGGACCTATTATGGCTACACCTTC

V gene: TRBV4-1
J gene: TRBJ2-7
clone size: .
D gene: TRBD2
CDR3 protein: CASSDPWTSGTYEQYF
CDR3 DNA: TGCGCCAGCAGCGATCCGTGGACTAGCGGGACCTACGAGCAGTACTTC

V gene: TRBV13
J gene: TRBJ2-7
clone size: .
D gene: .
CDR3 protein: CASSLVTGYEQYF
CDR3 DNA: TGTGCCAGCAGCTTAGTGACAGGCTACGAGCAGTACTTC

V gene: TRBV6-4
J gene: TRBJ1-2
clone size: .
D gene: .
CDR3 protein: CASSDSAGGPGGYTF
CDR3 DNA: TGTGCCAGCAGTGACAGTGCCGGAGGACCGGGGGGCTACACCTTC

V gene: TRBV5-1
J gene: TRBJ2-3
clone size: .
D gene: TRBD1
CDR3 protein: CASSRGDRGADTQYF
CDR3 DNA: TGCGCCAGCAGCCGCGGGGACAGGGGGGCAGATACGCAGTATTTT

V gene: TRBV7-2
J gene: TRBJ1-1
clone size: .
D gene: TRBD1
CDR3 protein: CASNRDRQNTEAFF
CDR3 DNA: TGTGCCAGCAACCGGGACAGACAGAACACTGAAGCTTTCTTT

V gene: TRBV30
J gene: TRBJ1-5
clone size: .
D gene: .
CDR3 protein: CAWSIMGGIGQPQHF
CDR3 DNA: TGTGCCTGGAGCATAATGGGGGGAATCGGTCAGCCCCAGCATTTT

V gene: TRBV6-5
J gene: TRBJ2-1
clone size: .
D gene: .
CDR3 protein: CASRPRLESNEQFF
CDR3 DNA: TGTGCCAGCAGACCTCGACTAGAGAGCAATGAGCAGTTCTTC

V gene: TRBV19
J gene: TRBJ1-5
clone size: few
D gene: .
CDR3 protein: CASSMVQGRNQPQHF
CDR3 DNA: TGTGCCAGTAGTATGGTGCAGGGGCGCAATCAGCCCCAGCATTTT

V gene: TRBV27
J gene: TRBJ1-1
clone size: few
D gene: TRBD1
CDR3 protein: CASSLTGVGYTEAFF
CDR3 DNA: TGTGCCAGCAGTCTCACAGGGGTGGGGTACACTGAAGCTTTCTTT

V gene: TRBV7-2
J gene: TRBJ2-2
clone size: .
D gene: .
CDR3 protein: CASSLLPSNTGELFF
CDR3 DNA: TGTGCCAGCAGCTTACTCCCCTCGAACACCGGGGAGCTGTTTTTT

V gene: TRBV5-1
J gene: TRBJ1-2
clone size: .
D gene: .
CDR3 protein: CASSPHRGEGYTF
CDR3 DNA: TGCGCCAGCAGTCCCCACCGGGGGGAGGGCTACACCTTC

V gene: TRBV5-4
J gene: TRBJ2-2
clone size: .
D gene: .
CDR3 protein: CASSLGQYTGELFF
CDR3 DNA: TGTGCCAGCAGCTTGGGGCAGTACACCGGGGAGCTGTTTTTT

V gene: TRBV18
J gene: TRBJ1-2
clone size: once
D gene: .
CDR3 protein: CASSPTVDNYGYTF
CDR3 DNA: TGTGCCAGCTCACCAACAGTTGATAACTATGGCTACACCTTC

V gene: TRBV28
J gene: TRBJ2-7
clone size: .
D gene: .
CDR3 protein: CASTLLMAGEYEQYF
CDR3 DNA: TGTGCCAGCACCCTCCTTATGGCAGGGGAATACGAGCAGTACTTC